Shown below are 25 T cell receptor beta chains from a single sample sequenced in a study of T cells in Graves' hyperthyroidism and ophthalmopathy. RNA transcripts yielded amplified TCR beta CDR3 regions. TCR CDR3 regions were first amplified by RT-PCR with HTBI primers. A single record per CDR3 protein comes from TCRdb applying MiXCR to the multiplex PCR reads. The sample comprises hundreds of thousands of distinct CDR3 sequences, roughly 15% of which are singletons, and around 4.5% rests with the top ten. The source material was blood. These receptors were obtained from a woman in her 40s with Graves' ophthalmopathy.

This clonotype was detected ten times or more. The chain has TRBV5-1 and TRBJ1-1, with TRBD1 identical over 8 bases. Looked up from germline, CDR1 is SGHRS and CDR2 is YFSETQ. This CDR3 has 14 residues. The trim removed 4 bases at V and 4 bases at J, leaving 6 bases unmatched. The CDR3 coding sequence is TGCGCCAGCAGCCAGATTCAGGGGGCCACTGAAGCTTTCTTT. It is translated as CASSQIQGATEAFF.

This clonotype appeared many times. V is TRBV7-9 and J is TRBJ1-2, with 7 bases identical to TRBD1. The CDR3 is 14 amino acids. In germline, CDR1 is SEHNR, CDR2 FQNEAQ (reference sequence). J gave up 6 bases and V 6 bases, and 10 bases lay outside the gene matches. The CDR3 reads CASSPQGDQHGYTF. CDR3 sequence (DNA): TGTGCCAGCAGTCCCCAGGGGGACCAACATGGCTACACCTTC.

This clonotype appeared many times. The chain combines TRBV6-2 or TRBV6-3 with TRBJ2-5; TRBD2 agrees at 7 bases. The length of the CDR3 is 14 residues. The V gene end was trimmed by 6 bases and the J gene end by 4 bases; junction bases not matched to a gene: 8. CDR1 is MNHEY, CDR2 SVGEGT, per germline. The CDR3 DNA reads as TGTGCCAGCAGACCGGGGGGTCAAGGAGAGACCCAGTACTTC. Amino acid sequence: CASRPGGQGETQYF.

This clonotype was counted many times. This chain uses TRBV27 with TRBJ1-1; 7 nucleotides match TRBD1. The germline V gene encodes CDR1 MNHEY and CDR2 SMNVEV (reference sequence). CDR3 length equals 15 residues. The J segment lost 1 base and the V segment lost 7 bases, leaving 9 bases of the junction unmatched. The DNA for the CDR3 is TGTGCCAGCACCCGGGACAGACTCCGGAACACTGAAGCTTTCTTT. It is translated as CASTRDRLRNTEAFF.

This chain uses TRBV3-1 with TRBJ2-4, with D perhaps TRBD1 (6 bases). Per germline, CDR1 LGHDT and CDR2 YNNKEL (reference sequence). The CDR3 contains 18 residues. V was trimmed by 2 bases and J by 0 bases, leaving 17 bases between them. The CDR3 region has the DNA TGTGCCAGCAGCCAATTTCGAGCACAGGGCTTAGCCAAAAACATTCAGTACTTC. This gives the protein CASSQFRAQGLAKNIQYF.

The table lists this clonotype with many counts. The chain recombines TRBV20-1 with TRBJ2-7; D is unresolved. The germline CDR1 and CDR2 sequences are DFQATT and SNEGSKA (reference sequence). The CDR3 has 15 amino acids. V shed 0 bases and J shed 3 bases, with 15 bases lying between them. The CDR3, as DNA: TGCAGTGCTAGAGAACGCGATTCTCGATACTACGAGCAGTACTTC. This gives the protein CSARERDSRYYEQYF.

A few counts support this clonotype. The V gene is TRBV24-1, the J gene TRBJ2-5, with D possibly matching TRBD2 (6 bases). Germline V gene sequence: CDR1 KGHDR, CDR2 SFDVKD. V gave up 5 bases and J gave up 0 bases, with 9 bases separating them. CDR3 length: 14 amino acids. CDR3 sequence reads: CATSVGGNQETQYF. The CDR3 DNA is TGTGCCACCAGTGTCGGAGGGAACCAAGAGACCCAGTACTTC.

This chain uses TRBV20-1 with TRBJ1-2; D ambiguous. The CDR3 has 12 residues. Trimming stripped 6 bases from V and 4 bases from J, with 12 bases between. Germline V gene sequence: CDR1 DFQATT, CDR2 SNEGSKA (reference sequence). This CDR3 is CSAKDGLYGYTF. The CDR3 DNA is TGCAGTGCAAAGGACGGTCTCTATGGCTACACCTTC.

This clonotype was counted ten times or more. This chain links TRBV20-1 with TRBJ1-2, with D possibly matching TRBD1 (5 bases). V was shortened by 0 bases and J by 6 bases, with 14 bases between the two germline ends. CDR3 length: 14 amino acids. Germline V lookup: CDR1 DFQATT, CDR2 SNEGSKA (reference sequence). CDR3 amino acids: CSARDFGAADGYTF. The CDR3, as DNA: TGCAGTGCTAGAGATTTCGGGGCTGCGGATGGCTACACCTTC.

This clonotype was seen more than once but under ten times. The chain recombines TRBV10-2 with TRBJ1-5; D call uncertain. Between the trimmed V and J ends, which lost 3 bases and 2 bases, there was a span of 8 bases. The CDR3 totals 14 residues. Germline-derived CDR1 and CDR2 are WSHSY and SAAADI. The CDR3 region has the DNA TGCGCCAGCAGTGACTATGGAGGCAATCAGCCCCAGCATTTT. It yields the protein CASSDYGGNQPQHF.

Many counts were recorded for this clonotype. The chain is built from TRBV2 and TRBJ2-7, with 7 bases fitting TRBD1. Germline CDR1 SNHLY, CDR2 FYNNEI. This CDR3 comprises 14 residues. Trimming cost V 8 bases and J 2 bases; bases outside gene matches: 9. Here the CDR3 DNA reads TGTGCCAGCGGGTCCAGGGACAGAACCTACGAGCAGTACTTC. It translates to CASGSRDRTYEQYF. Variable domain in full (rest from reference TRBV2 and TRBJ2-7): EPEVTQTPSHQVTQMGQEVILRCVPISNHLYFYWYRQILGQKVEFLVSFYNNEISEKSEIFDDQFSVERPDGSNFTLKIRSTKLEDSAMYFCASGSRDRTYEQYFGPGTRLTVT.

The table lists this clonotype with a few counts. The genes are TRBV30 and TRBJ2-7; weak D call: TRBD1 (6 bases). Deletions cut 5 bases from V and 6 bases from J, with 20 bases between. This CDR3 spans 14 amino acids. Germline values: CDR1 GTSNPN, CDR2 SVGIG (reference sequence). The CDR3, as DNA: TGTGCCTGGGCATTGACAGGACCCCATTCCGAGCAGTACTTC. It specifies CAWALTGPHSEQYF. Supplemented by reference TRBV30 and TRBJ2-7, the full variable domain reads SQTIHQWPATLVQPVGSPLSLECTVEGTSNPNLYWYRQAAGRGLQLLFYSVGIGQISSEVPQNLSASRPQDRQFILSSKKLLLSDSGFYLCAWALTGPHSEQYFGPGTRLTVT.

This clonotype came up many times. J is TRBJ1-5 and V is TRBV6-2 or TRBV6-3; the D is unclear. Germline V lookup: CDR1 MNHEY, CDR2 SVGEGT. V dropped 0 bases and J dropped 4 bases, with 16 bases sitting between them. The CDR3 is 17 residues long. The CDR3 sequence is CASSYSEVSTLNQPQHF. The CDR3 nucleotides read TGTGCCAGCAGTTACTCGGAGGTCTCGACTCTAAATCAGCCCCAGCATTTT.

The chain carries TRBV6-1 and TRBJ1-1; 7 nucleotides match TRBD1. The germline V gene encodes CDR1 MNHNS and CDR2 SASEGT. J lost 5 bases, V lost 6 bases, and 12 bases had no gene match. The CDR3 is 15 amino acids. This CDR3 reads CASRHQQGRGTEAFF. CDR3 sequence (DNA): TGTGCCAGCAGGCATCAACAGGGGAGAGGGACTGAAGCTTTCTTT.

This clonotype has ten or more counts. The chain joins TRBV30 to TRBJ2-7; no reliable D call. Trimming cost V 1 base and J 5 bases, with 6 bases left between them. Germline V gene data show CDR1 as GTSNPN and CDR2 as SVGIG (reference sequence). The CDR3 is made up of 11 amino acids. Here the CDR3 DNA reads TGTGCCTGGAGTGGGGCCAACGAGCAGTACTTC. Amino acid sequence: CAWSGANEQYF.

This clonotype was found many times. V is TRBV7-2 and J is TRBJ1-2, with a possible D match to TRBD1 (6 bases). The CDR3 sequence is 14 residues long. V was cut by 7 bases and J by 8 bases, with 20 bases left in between. Germline V CDR1 and CDR2: SGHTA, FQGNSA. CDR3 coding DNA: TGTGCCAGCACCAGGACAGTAAATTTGGGCGGCTACACCTTC. This gives the protein CASTRTVNLGGYTF. The whole variable domain, remainder taken from reference TRBV7-2 and TRBJ1-2, is GAGVSQSPSNKVTEKGKDVELRCDPISGHTALYWYRQSLGQGLEFLIYFQGNSAPDKSGLPSDRFSAERTGGSVSTLTIQRTQQEDSAVYLCASTRTVNLGGYTFGSGTRLTVV.

This clonotype came up many times. CDR3 sequence (DNA): TGTGCCAGTAGTATGGAGACAGTGAACACTGAAGCTTTCTTT. It yields the protein CASSMETVNTEAFF. V and J are TRBV19 and TRBJ1-1; weak D call: TRBD1 (5 bases). Germline V gives CDR1 LNHDA, CDR2 SQIVND (reference sequence). The CDR3 sequence is 14 residues long. Trimming removed 3 bases at V and 0 bases at J, with 8 bases between.

This clonotype was seen ten or more times. The CDR3 DNA sequence: TGTGCCAGCAGCCCCACAGCGGTACAAGAGACCCAGTACTTC. It encodes CASSPTAVQETQYF. This chain joins TRBV7-2 and TRBJ2-5; possibly TRBD2 for D (5 bases). CDR3 size: 14 residues. Deletions cut 5 bases from V and 2 bases from J, with 12 bases between. Per the germline V gene, CDR1 is SGHTA and CDR2 is FQGNSA.

This clonotype has a count of ten or more. This sequence joins TRBV4-1 and TRBJ1-1; D is unresolved. The V gene's germline CDR1 is MGHRA and CDR2 YSYEKL. V was cut by 4 bases and J by 1 base, with 10 bases left in between. This CDR3 is 14 amino acids long. Here the CDR3 reads CASSLASENTEAFF. Written as DNA, the CDR3 is TGCGCCAGCAGCCTCGCAAGCGAGAACACTGAAGCTTTCTTT.

This clonotype was seen a handful of times. The rearrangement links TRBV6-5 to TRBJ2-5; 7 bases fit TRBD2. V lost 4 bases to trimming and J lost 1 base; unmatched junction nucleotides: 6. CDR3 length: 15 amino acids. In germline, CDR1 is MNHEY, CDR2 SVGAGI. CDR3 in DNA: TGTGCCAGCAGTTCGACAACTAGCGCCCAAGAGACCCAGTACTTC. Encoded protein: CASSSTTSAQETQYF.

In its sample, this clonotype was seen a few times. The chain links TRBV30 to TRBJ2-7, with 8 bases aligning to TRBD1. Trimming took 2 bases from V and 2 from J; bases not matched to a gene: 23. CDR3 length: 20 amino acids. The germline gives CDR1 GTSNPN, CDR2 SVGIG (reference sequence). The CDR3: CAWSLWGTGFAEVVPYEQYF. The CDR3 DNA reads as TGTGCCTGGAGTCTATGGGGGACAGGTTTTGCGGAAGTGGTGCCCTACGAGCAGTACTTC.

In regard to this clonotype: A much more abundant neighbour one base away suggests this may be a read error. CDR3 protein: CASSEQGPGETQYF. The CDR3 DNA reads as TGTGCCAGCAGTGAACAGGGGCCCGGAGAGACCCAGTACTTC. The V and J genes are TRBV2 and TRBJ2-5, with D maybe TRBD1 (6 bases). Germline CDR1 SNHLY, CDR2 FYNNEI. The length of the CDR3 is 14 residues. Trimming left V 2 bases short and J 4 bases short, with 11 bases between.

At least ten counts were recorded for this clonotype. The rearrangement links TRBV12-3 or TRBV12-4 to TRBJ1-1; D possibly corresponds to TRBD1 (6 bases). The CDR3 consists of 17 residues. V lost 6 bases to trimming and J lost 2 bases, with 22 bases between them. The CDR3 loop is CASSPYTSRTANTEAFF. CDR3 DNA sequence: TGTGCCAGCAGCCCATACACTAGCCGGACAGCTAACACTGAAGCTTTCTTT.

CDR3 DNA: TGTGCCAGTGCCGGGACAGGGCATTACGGTGGCACTGAAGCTTTCTTT. It yields the protein CASAGTGHYGGTEAFF. The chain uses TRBV19 and TRBJ1-1; the match to TRBD1 covers 9 bases. This CDR3 has 16 residues. After removal of 8 bases from V and 4 bases from J, the junction contained 14 bases not matched to a gene. Per germline, CDR1 LNHDA and CDR2 SQIVND (reference sequence). The full variable domain, with the rest looked up from reference TRBV19 and TRBJ1-1, is DGGITQSPKYLFRKEGQNVTLSCEQNLNHDAMYWYRQDPGQGLRLIYYSQIVNDFQKGDIAEGYSVSREKKESFPLTVTSAQKNPTAFYLCASAGTGHYGGTEAFFGQGTRLTVV.

The gene calls are TRBV20-1 and TRBJ2-7; 14 positions agree with TRBD2. This CDR3 is built from 14 residues. From germline, CDR1 is DFQATT and CDR2 SNEGSKA (reference sequence). Trimming removed 6 bases from V and 2 bases from J; junction bases left unmatched: 3. The CDR3 DNA follows: TGCAGTGCACCGACTAGCGGGAGGGCCTACGAGCAGTACTTC. Translating gives CSAPTSGRAYEQYF.